This T cell receptor (beta chain) was found in a study of CD4 and CD8 cells across lung adenocarcinoma regions. TCRdb independently ran MiXCR on the PCR reads; one entry per CDR3 protein. The sample carries 5,000 to 6,000 distinct CDR3 sequences, around 50% recorded once. CDR3 length: 13 residues. Germline assignment: CDR1 GTSNPN and CDR2 SVGIG (reference sequence). Samples came from patients with localized non-small cell lung adenocarcinoma. For this clonotype: The junction differs from germline at one of its ends, possibly a read error.

The gene calls are TRBV30 and TRBJ2-1, with 15 bases fitting TRBD2. The material sequenced was CD4+ T cells from the margin of a lung tumor. This receptor was identified in a male donor with lung adenocarcinoma. The CD4 and CD8 labels of this study may be unreliable. The CDR3 DNA reads as TGTGCCTGGAGTGCTGGACTAGCGGGAGGGGGGTACTTC. Translated, it gives CAWSAGLAGGGYF.